The 10 T cell receptor beta chains below were found in one sample sequenced in a study of T-cell reconstitution after alpha-beta-depleted transplantation in children. For TCRbeta, the library was prepared with unique molecular identifiers. TCRdb recomputed calls from the PCR reads with MiXCR, one row per CDR3 protein. In the table there are some 220,000 distinct CDR3 sequences, 8% to 9.5% of which are singletons. The sample in question was PBMCs from the stem cell graft donor, obtained from the stem cell graft. The receptors here all came from a human donor who donated a stem cell graft to a child with acute lymphoblastic leukemia.

Concerning this clonotype itself: This may be a read error: a much more frequent sequence differs by one nucleotide. The rearrangement joins TRBV7-2 to TRBJ1-1; D is perhaps TRBD1 (5 bases). CDR3 size: 14 residues. Germline V lookup: CDR1 SGHTA, CDR2 FQGNSA. The CDR3 DNA reads TGTGCCAGCAGCTTAGACAGGTGGAACACTGAACCTTTCTTT. Translation: CASSLDRWNTEPFF.

The table lists this clonotype with many counts. The chain uses TRBV5-1 and TRBJ2-7, with 7 bases matching TRBD1. The V gene end was trimmed by 0 bases and the J gene end by 2 bases; junction bases not matched to a gene: 5. The germline CDR1 and CDR2 sequences are SGHRS and YFSETQ. CDR3 length equals 15 residues. For the CDR3, the DNA is TGCGCCAGCAGCTTGGAGGACAGGCCGACCTACGAGCAGTACTTC. This sequence encodes CASSLEDRPTYEQYF.

This clonotype has more than one count but fewer than ten. This sequence joins TRBV7-9 and TRBJ1-2, with D hard to call. This CDR3 comprises 15 residues. Germline lookup yields CDR1 SEHNR and CDR2 FQNEAQ (reference sequence). Trimming took 7 bases from V and 2 from J, leaving 17 bases between them. The chain's CDR3 is CASTDRTGPNYGYTF. For the CDR3, the DNA is TGTGCCAGCACCGACCGGACGGGCCCAAACTATGGCTACACCTTC. The full variable domain, its missing parts supplied by reference TRBV7-9 and TRBJ1-2, is DTGVSQNPRHKITKRGQNVTFRCDPISEHNRLYWYRQTLGQGPEFLTYFQNEAQLEKSRLLSDRFSAERPKGSFSTLEIQRTEQGDSAMYLCASTDRTGPNYGYTFGSGTRLTVV.

This clonotype was picked up a small number of times. The chain is built from TRBV7-2 and TRBJ2-5; no definite D call. Trimming cost V 6 bases and J 9 bases, with 14 bases left between them. This CDR3 is built from 12 residues. Germline V gene lookup returns CDR1 SGHTA and CDR2 FQGNSA. The CDR3: CASSTTNSAQYF. The CDR3 DNA reads TGTGCCAGCAGTACCACTAACTCGGCCCAGTACTTC.

The chain is built from TRBV12-5 and TRBJ2-7; 8 positions agree with TRBD1. The CDR3 contains 16 residues. The germline CDR1 and CDR2 sequences are LGHNT and FRNRAP. The V gene end was trimmed by 0 bases and the J gene end by 3 bases; junction bases not matched to a gene: 7. CDR3 residues: CASGLVPQGAVYEQYF. CDR3 nucleotide sequence: TGTGCTAGTGGTTTGGTACCCCAGGGGGCTGTCTACGAGCAGTACTTC.

The chain links TRBV20-1 to TRBJ1-2; weak D call: TRBD1 (5 bases). The CDR3 has 13 amino acids. Germline CDR1 DFQATT, CDR2 SNEGSKA (reference sequence). V gave up 3 bases and J gave up 4 bases, with 12 bases separating them. This chain's CDR3 is CSASQQGSYGYTF. DNA of the CDR3: TGCAGTGCTAGCCAGCAGGGAAGCTATGGCTACACCTTC.

The chain uses TRBV11-2 and TRBJ2-1; TRBD2 agrees at 7 bases. Germline V gene sequence: CDR1 SGHAT, CDR2 FQNNGV. The CDR3 consists of 21 residues. Trimming took 0 bases from V and 0 from J; bases not matched to a gene: 17. The CDR3 DNA follows: TGTGCCAGCAGCTTAGATAAACGGGGAGGGGAAATAAGTAGCTCCTACAATGAGCAGTTCTTC. Amino acids: CASSLDKRGGEISSSYNEQFF.

V and J are TRBV6-5 and TRBJ1-1, with D hard to call. Germline loops: CDR1 MNHEY, CDR2 SVGAGI. The CDR3 is 14 amino acids. Trimming left V 0 bases short and J 5 bases short, with 10 bases between. The CDR3 DNA reads TGTGCCAGCAGTTACTCGAATCGGCAAACTGAAGCTTTCTTT. Translation: CASSYSNRQTEAFF.

This clonotype turned up a few times. Germline is not matched at one junction end, which may reflect a read error. The CDR3 coding sequence is TGTGCCAGCAGAGAAGGGGGGAGGAACACTGAAGCTTTCTTT. Protein sequence: CASREGGRNTEAFF. The rearrangement uses TRBV6-1 and TRBJ1-1, with D tentatively TRBD1 (6 bases). The germline CDR1 and CDR2 sequences are MNHNS and SASEGT. CDR3 length equals 14 residues.

A few counts support this clonotype. CDR3 in amino acids: CASSLADRGLNEQFF. The CDR3 DNA is TGTGCCAGCAGCTTAGCGGACAGGGGGCTGAATGAGCAGTTCTTC. The chain is built from TRBV7-6 and TRBJ2-1; 11 bases agree with TRBD1. The CDR3 is 15 amino acids. CDR1 SGHVS and CDR2 FNYEAQ come from the germline V gene. Unmatched junction bases numbered 2, after V lost 0 bases and J lost 7 bases.